Listed below are T cell receptor beta chains from one sample, sequenced in a study of blood T cells in healthy people across ages. Using its own MiXCR run on the 5' RACE reads, TCRdb lists one record per CDR3 protein. The data contain roughly 680,000 distinct CDR3 sequences, under 25% of them seen just once; the ten biggest clones take up roughly 3.4%. What was sequenced was blood. All receptors derive from a man aged 70-80 years in good health. Both conserved end residues are part of each CDR3. D genes are given only for firm matches. A clone size is listed for some rows: how often the clone was seen (once, few, many), or a class if it is expanded.

D gene,V gene,J gene,clone size,CDR3 protein,CDR3 DNA
-,TRBV28,TRBJ2-4,-,CASSLVSGKNIQYF,TGTGCCAGCAGTTTAGTTTCAGGGAAAAACATTCAGTACTTC
TRBD2,TRBV5-5,TRBJ2-1,few,CASQPYSGTSSSGGQFF,TGTGCCAGCCAGCCTTACTCCGGGACTAGCAGTTCAGGGGGGCAGTTCTTC
TRBD2,TRBV2,TRBJ2-7,-,CASSSTGTRNYEQYF,TGTGCCAGCAGCAGCACCGGGACTAGGAACTACGAGCAGTACTTC
TRBD2,TRBV24-1,TRBJ2-1,few,CATSERRELYNEQFF,TGTGCCACCAGTGAACGGCGGGAGCTATACAATGAGCAGTTCTTC
TRBD1,TRBV6-5,TRBJ2-7,-,CASRIGQGQSYGQYF,TGTGCCAGCAGAATTGGACAGGGGCAGTCCTACGGGCAGTACTTC
-,TRBV7-6,TRBJ2-7,-,CASSSWIGVGEQYF,TGTGCCAGCAGCTCCTGGATTGGAGTTGGCGAGCAGTACTTC
TRBD1,TRBV5-1,TRBJ1-2,-,CASSLGDRGGYGYTF,TGCGCCAGCAGCTTGGGGGACAGGGGCGGCTATGGCTACACCTTC
-,TRBV20-1,TRBJ2-4,-,CSARGRGDIQYF,TGCAGTGCTAGGGGCAGGGGGGACATTCAGTACTTC
-,TRBV5-1,TRBJ1-3,many,CASSLGTSGNTIYF,TGCGCCAGCAGCTTGGGCACGTCTGGAAACACCATATATTTT
-,TRBV5-1,TRBJ2-2,few,CASSLADPRRANTGELFF,TGCGCCAGCAGCTTGGCGGACCCACGGCGGGCGAACACCGGGGAGCTGTTTTTT
-,TRBV12-3/TRBV12-4,TRBJ2-7,-,CASSFHGSYEQYF,TGTGCCAGCAGTTTTCACGGTTCCTACGAGCAGTACTTC
TRBD2,TRBV11-2,TRBJ2-3,few,CASSSSAGTDTQYF,TGTGCCAGCAGCTCTTCAGCGGGAACAGATACGCAGTATTTT
-,TRBV3-1,TRBJ2-7,few,CASSQEPSFSEQYF,TGTGCCAGCAGCCAAGAACCTAGCTTTTCCGAGCAGTACTTC
-,TRBV9,TRBJ2-2,few,CASSVGGSSNTGEQFF,TGTGCCAGCAGCGTAGGAGGCAGCTCGAACACCGGGGAGCAGTTTTTT
TRBD2,TRBV20-1,TRBJ2-5,-,CSARDYRTSGRASGTQYF,TGCAGTGCTAGAGATTATAGGACTAGCGGGAGGGCCTCCGGGACCCAGTACTTC
TRBD1,TRBV11-2,TRBJ1-6,many,CASSRDRVNSPLHF,TGTGCCAGCAGCCGGGACAGGGTGAATTCACCCCTCCACTTT
TRBD1,TRBV20-1,TRBJ2-4,few,CSASIQGGGRNIQYF,TGCAGTGCTAGCATTCAAGGGGGCGGGCGAAACATTCAGTACTTC
TRBD2,TRBV4-1,TRBJ2-5,-,CASSQLAGVETQYF,TGCGCCAGCAGCCAACTAGCGGGAGTGGAGACCCAGTACTTC
TRBD1,TRBV3-1,TRBJ1-5,-,CASSQSRQGQAQHF,TGTGCCAGCAGCCAATCCCGACAGGGCCAAGCCCAGCATTTT
-,TRBV7-2,TRBJ2-7,-,CASSLGLESSYEQYF,TGTGCCAGCAGCTTAGGGCTTGAGAGCTCCTACGAGCAGTACTTC